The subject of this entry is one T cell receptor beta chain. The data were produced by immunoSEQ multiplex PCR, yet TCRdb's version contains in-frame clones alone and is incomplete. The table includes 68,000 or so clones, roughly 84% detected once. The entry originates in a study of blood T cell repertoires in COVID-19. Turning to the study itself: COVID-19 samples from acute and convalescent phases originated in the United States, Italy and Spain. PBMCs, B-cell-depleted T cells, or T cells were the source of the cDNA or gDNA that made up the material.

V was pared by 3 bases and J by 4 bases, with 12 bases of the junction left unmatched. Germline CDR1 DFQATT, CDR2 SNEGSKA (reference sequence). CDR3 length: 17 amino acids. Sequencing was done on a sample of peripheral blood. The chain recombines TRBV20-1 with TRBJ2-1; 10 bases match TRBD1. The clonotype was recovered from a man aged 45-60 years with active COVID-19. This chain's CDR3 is CSASRGGDRGRYNEQFF. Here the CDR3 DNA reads TGCAGTGCTAGTCGGGGCGGGGACAGGGGAAGATACAATGAGCAGTTCTTC.